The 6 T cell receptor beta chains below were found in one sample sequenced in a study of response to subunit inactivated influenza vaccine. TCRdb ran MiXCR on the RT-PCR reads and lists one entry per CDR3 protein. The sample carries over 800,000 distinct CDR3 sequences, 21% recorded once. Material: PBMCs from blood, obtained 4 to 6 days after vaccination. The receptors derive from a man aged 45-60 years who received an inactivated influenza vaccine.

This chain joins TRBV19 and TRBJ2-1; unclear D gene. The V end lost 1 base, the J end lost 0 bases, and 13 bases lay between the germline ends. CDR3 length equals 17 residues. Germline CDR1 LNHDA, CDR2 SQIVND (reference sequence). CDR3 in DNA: TGTGCCAGTAGTATAGGGCTTGCCCTTGACTCCTACAATGAGCAGTTCTTC. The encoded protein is CASSIGLALDSYNEQFF.

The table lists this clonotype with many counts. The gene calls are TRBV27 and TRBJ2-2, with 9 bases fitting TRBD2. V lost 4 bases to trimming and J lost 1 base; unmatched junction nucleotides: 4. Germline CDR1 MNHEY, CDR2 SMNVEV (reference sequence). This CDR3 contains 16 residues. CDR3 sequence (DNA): TGTGCCAGCAGTTCATCTAGCGGGGTGAACACCGGGGAGCTGTTTTTT. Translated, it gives CASSSSSGVNTGELFF.

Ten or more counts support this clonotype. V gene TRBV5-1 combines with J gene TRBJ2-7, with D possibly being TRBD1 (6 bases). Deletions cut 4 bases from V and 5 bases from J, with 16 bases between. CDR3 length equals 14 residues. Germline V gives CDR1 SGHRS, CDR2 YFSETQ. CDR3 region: CASSATGTYDEQYF. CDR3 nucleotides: TGCGCCAGCAGCGCAACCGGGACATACGACGAGCAGTACTTC.

For the CDR3, the DNA is TGTGCCAGCAGCTTAGTACGGTGGGGAGCGGGGGCAATGGGAGATACGCAGTATTTT. This sequence encodes CASSLVRWGAGAMGDTQYF. V and J are TRBV11-2 and TRBJ2-3; TRBD2 agrees at 8 bases. The CDR3 has 19 amino acids. The trim removed 1 base at V and 5 bases at J, leaving 17 bases unmatched. Germline CDR1 is SGHAT and CDR2 is FQNNGV.

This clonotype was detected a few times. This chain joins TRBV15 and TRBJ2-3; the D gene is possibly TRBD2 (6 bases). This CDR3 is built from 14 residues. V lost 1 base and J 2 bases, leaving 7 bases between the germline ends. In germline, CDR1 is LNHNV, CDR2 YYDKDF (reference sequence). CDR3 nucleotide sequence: TGTGCCACCAGCAGAGCGGGACTCACAGATACGCAGTATTTT. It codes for CATSRAGLTDTQYF.

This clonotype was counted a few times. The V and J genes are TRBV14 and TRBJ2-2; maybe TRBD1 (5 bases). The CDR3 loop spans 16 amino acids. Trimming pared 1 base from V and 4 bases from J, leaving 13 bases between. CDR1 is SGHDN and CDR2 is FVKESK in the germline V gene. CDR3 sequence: CASSQVGRASTGELFF. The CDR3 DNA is TGTGCCAGCAGCCAAGTGGGCAGGGCGAGCACCGGGGAGCTGTTTTTT.